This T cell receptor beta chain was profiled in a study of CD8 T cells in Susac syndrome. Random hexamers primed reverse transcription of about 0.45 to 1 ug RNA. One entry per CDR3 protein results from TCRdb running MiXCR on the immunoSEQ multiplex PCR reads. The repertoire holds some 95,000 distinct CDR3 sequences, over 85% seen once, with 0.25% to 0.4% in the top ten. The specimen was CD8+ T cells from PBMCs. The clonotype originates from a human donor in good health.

The CDR3 nucleotides read TGCAGTGCTAGGGACGGGGGTGACTACCAAGAGACCCAGTACTTC. It yields the protein CSARDGGDYQETQYF. J is TRBJ2-5 and V is TRBV20-1; tentatively, D is TRBD2 (6 bases). Germline loops: CDR1 DFQATT, CDR2 SNEGSKA (reference sequence). The CDR3 is 15 amino acids. The V end lost 3 bases, the J end lost 0 bases, and 14 bases lay between the germline ends.